These 2 T cell receptor beta chains came from one sample sequenced in a study of blood T cell repertoires in COVID-19. Data came from immunoSEQ multiplex PCR; TCRdb stores just in-frame clones and leaves some out. Among about 380,000 clones listed, 87% were seen once. Sequencing used PBMCs or T cells enriched from blood (not recorded which). These receptors were collected from a man between 25 and 39 years old who had recovered from COVID-19.

In its sample, this clone was seen once. The chain recombines TRBV7-2 with TRBJ2-5, with 13 bases lining up with TRBD2. The V segment lost 4 bases and the J segment 0 bases; nucleotides outside the gene matches: 8. CDR3 length equals 18 residues. In germline, CDR1 is SGHTA, CDR2 FQGNSA. This chain's CDR3 is CASSSRLAGGLYQETQYF. The CDR3 bases are TGTGCCAGCAGCTCCCGACTAGCGGGGGGACTGTACCAAGAGACCCAGTACTTC.

The chain links TRBV2 to TRBJ1-6; TRBD1 might be the D (5 bases). In germline, CDR1 is SNHLY, CDR2 FYNNEI. The V end was cut by 4 bases, the J end by 2 bases, with 9 bases between. The CDR3 consists of 15 residues. The DNA for the CDR3 is TGTGCCAGCAGTGCCAGGGTCGCCTATAATTCACCCCTCCACTTT. It codes for CASSARVAYNSPLHF. The variable domain in full, completed from reference TRBV2 and TRBJ1-6, reads EPEVTQTPSHQVTQMGQEVILRCVPISNHLYFYWYRQILGQKVEFLVSFYNNEISEKSEIFDDQFSVERPDGSNFTLKIRSTKLEDSAMYFCASSARVAYNSPLHFGNGTRLTVT.